A single sample gave rise to the 6 T cell receptor beta chains below, sequenced in a study of blood T cell repertoires in COVID-19. The assay was immunoSEQ multiplex PCR, and TCRdb's table has in-frame clones only and misses some. Of some 300,000 clones listed, around 92% are singletons. The sample comprised PBMCs or T cells enriched from blood (not recorded which). Receptors originate from a woman in her forties or fifties who had been exposed to COVID-19.

The genes are TRBV5-8 and TRBJ1-5; 8 nucleotides agree with TRBD1. CDR3 size: 15 residues. The germline CDR1 and CDR2 sequences are SGHTS and YDEGEE. Trimming took 4 bases from V and 0 from J; bases not matched to a gene: 3. The CDR3 sequence: CASSPGQVSNQPQHF. The CDR3 DNA is TGTGCCAGCAGCCCGGGACAGGTTAGCAATCAGCCCCAGCATTTT. The whole variable domain, filled in from reference TRBV5-8 and TRBJ1-5, reads EAGVTQSPTHLIKTRGQQATLRCSPISGHTSVYWYQQALGLGLQFLLWYDEGEERNRGNFPPRFSGRQFPNYSSELNVNALELEDSALYLCASSPGQVSNQPQHFGDGTRLSIL.

The chain combines TRBV7-2 with TRBJ1-3; D possibly corresponds to TRBD1 (5 bases). Between the trimmed V and J ends, which lost 1 base and 4 bases, there was a span of 17 bases. CDR3 length equals 17 residues. Germline loops: CDR1 SGHTA, CDR2 FQGNSA. CDR3 nucleotides: TGTGCCAGCAGCTTAGTTGGTCGGCGGGGGAGAGGAAACACCATATATTTT. Translated, it gives CASSLVGRRGRGNTIYF.

The gene calls are TRBV6-1 and TRBJ2-4; D may be TRBD2 (7 bases). The CDR3 contains 14 residues. Germline CDR1 reads MNHNS; CDR2 reads SASEGT. V was trimmed by 8 bases and J by 7 bases, leaving 18 bases between them. The DNA of the CDR3 is TGTGCCAGCGGTGGAGCGGGGCAGGGGAACATTCAGTACTTC. Translation: CASGGAGQGNIQYF.

This clone was seen a handful of times. The V call is TRBV19, the J call TRBJ1-2; 10 nucleotides agree with TRBD1. The CDR3 runs 13 residues. V shed 5 bases and J 10 bases; nucleotides not matched to a gene: 7. Germline lookup yields CDR1 LNHDA and CDR2 SQIVND (reference sequence). Here the CDR3 reads CASSVPGQGHYTF. CDR3 DNA sequence: TGTGCCAGTAGTGTGCCGGGACAGGGGCACTACACCTTC.

The chain carries TRBV29-1 and TRBJ2-7; 10 bases line up with TRBD1. The CDR3 has 13 amino acids. CDR1 is SQVTM and CDR2 is ANQGSEA in the germline V gene. The ends lost 4 bases at V and 7 bases at J; junction bases unmatched: 7. CDR3 in DNA: TGCAGCGTTGGAACCGGGACAGGGGTTGAGCAGTACTTC. Translated: CSVGTGTGVEQYF.

The chain has TRBV28 and TRBJ1-5, with a weak D call TRBD1 (5 bases). V was shortened by 7 bases and J by 6 bases, with 19 bases between the two germline ends. CDR1 and CDR2 from the germline V gene are MDHEN and SYDVKM. This CDR3 contains 15 residues. This CDR3 reads CASTPSGGGSQPQHF. CDR3 nucleotide sequence: TGTGCCAGCACGCCCTCCGGCGGGGGGAGTCAGCCCCAGCATTTT.